These 20 T cell receptor beta chains were all obtained from the same sample, sequenced in a study of metastatic and nonmetastatic thyroid tumors. TCRdb re-analyzed the PCR reads using MiXCR. The table has about 20,000 clones, roughly 20% seen once; the top ten hold around a quarter. Until they underwent thyroid surgery, no patient had received any treatment. The sequencing sample was made of blood. These receptors originate from a female donor with papillary thyroid cancer or a benign thyroid nodule (not recorded which). Some clones in this sample may be carry-over from other donors' samples.

This clone was picked up many times. V gene TRBV18 combines with J gene TRBJ2-1; D is uncertain. CDR1 and CDR2 (germline): KGHSH, LQKENI. V lost 2 bases and J lost 5, with 4 bases in between. This CDR3 is 12 amino acids long. DNA of the CDR3: TGTGCCAGCTCACCAAATGACAATGAGCAGTTCTTC. This gives the protein CASSPNDNEQFF.

This clone showed up many times. The chain links TRBV5-1 to TRBJ1-2; D perhaps matches TRBD1 (5 bases). This CDR3 is 14 amino acids long. The V and J ends lost 4 bases and 3 bases respectively, with 13 bases between them. Germline V gene data show CDR1 as SGHRS and CDR2 as YFSETQ. CDR3 amino acids: CASSRDGPYYGYTF. The CDR3 DNA reads TGCGCCAGCAGCCGGGACGGACCCTACTATGGCTACACCTTC.

There are many counts of this clone. This chain connects TRBV10-3 to TRBJ1-1; D call uncertain. Germline-derived CDR1 and CDR2 are ENHRY and SYGVKD. V lost 4 bases and J lost 8, with 11 bases in between. This CDR3 spans 12 amino acids. This CDR3 reads CAISVTGQEAFF. The CDR3 coding sequence is TGTGCCATCAGTGTCACGGGCCAAGAAGCTTTCTTT.

This clone occurred many times. This chain uses TRBV5-4 with TRBJ2-2, with a tentative D call TRBD2 (7 bases). Germline assignment: CDR1 SGHNT and CDR2 YYREEE (reference sequence). The CDR3 contains 16 residues. Trimming removed 3 bases from V and 5 bases from J, with 17 bases in between. CDR3 coding DNA: TGTGCCAGCAGCTGGGGGGGTGGACAGCAAACCGGGGAGCTGTTTTTT. This encodes CASSWGGGQQTGELFF.

At least ten counts were recorded for this clone. A read error is possible here, since a much larger clone lies one base away. The chain has TRBV30 and TRBJ2-7, with TRBD2 as a possible D gene (5 bases). The germline CDR1 and CDR2 sequences are GTSNPN and SVGIG (reference sequence). The CDR3 is 12 residues long. The CDR3 sequence: CAWSVDYYKQYF. CDR3 in DNA: TGTGCCTGGAGTGTCGACTACTACAAGCAGTACTTC.

To note about this clone: Since a much larger clone is just one base distant, this may be a read error. This rearrangement joins TRBV2 to TRBJ2-3; TRBD2 is a possible D gene (5 bases). Per the germline V gene, CDR1 is SNHLY and CDR2 is FYNNEI. V was trimmed by 2 bases and J by 6 bases, leaving 9 bases between them. The CDR3 has 13 amino acids. CDR3 sequence: CASSETRSDTQYF. CDR3 nucleotides: TGTGCCAGCAGTGAAACTAGATCGGATACGCAGTATTTT.

This clone came up many times. This rearrangement joins TRBV7-8 to TRBJ2-5; 11 bases are shared with TRBD2. Germline V gives CDR1 SGHVS, CDR2 FQNEAQ. The CDR3 runs to 15 residues. V was pared by 4 bases and J by 7 bases, with 8 bases of the junction left unmatched. The CDR3 sequence is CASSSGGLAVGTQYF. Here the CDR3 DNA reads TGTGCCAGCAGCTCTGGGGGACTAGCGGTCGGGACCCAGTACTTC.

By sample share, this clone is medium-sized. The CDR3 coding sequence is TGTGCCAGCAGTGAACCGTACAGGGGGCGCGGCTATGGCTACACCTTC. Translation: CASSEPYRGRGYGYTF. This chain links TRBV25-1 with TRBJ1-2; 9 nucleotides line up with TRBD1. Germline CDR1 reads MGHDK; CDR2 reads SYGVNS. This CDR3 spans 16 amino acids. V lost 2 bases, J lost 4 bases, and 8 bases stayed unmatched.

About this clone itself: At one boundary the junction diverges from the germline segment, which might be a read error. This sequence joins TRBV24-1 and TRBJ2-2; 7 bases align to TRBD1. From germline, CDR1 is KGHDR and CDR2 SFDVKD. The CDR3 covers 16 residues. The chain's CDR3 is CATSDSRAGDSGELFF. Written as DNA, the CDR3 is TGTGCCACAAGTGATTCGAGGGCAGGGGACAGCGGGGAGCTGTTTTTT.

The table lists this clone with many counts. This chain connects TRBV5-1 to TRBJ2-3; D possibly corresponds to TRBD1 (5 bases). Trimming left V 4 bases short and J 1 base short, with 13 bases between. Germline loops: CDR1 SGHRS, CDR2 YFSETQ. The CDR3 has 15 amino acids. The CDR3 here is CASSPDKGGTDTQYF. The CDR3 DNA is TGCGCCAGCAGCCCGGATAAAGGGGGCACAGATACGCAGTATTTT.

This clone was counted at least ten times. V gene TRBV5-1 combines with J gene TRBJ2-7; no clear D. CDR1 and CDR2 from the germline V gene are SGHRS and YFSETQ. V was shortened by 2 bases and J by 5 bases, with 11 bases between the two germline ends. This CDR3 region has 13 residues. The CDR3 DNA is TGCGCCAGCAGCTTATCTCTAGGAAACGAGCAGTACTTC. Translated, it gives CASSLSLGNEQYF.

The genes are TRBV7-3 and TRBJ1-1; 9 bases line up with TRBD1. CDR3 size: 16 residues. The germline gives CDR1 SGHTA, CDR2 FQGTGA. J lost 6 bases, V lost 3 bases, and 11 bases had no gene match. CDR3 loop: CASSFAGATGGPEAFF. In DNA, the CDR3 is TGTGCCAGCAGCTTTGCCGGCGCCACAGGGGGCCCTGAAGCTTTCTTT.

The sample holds many counts of this clone. V usage is TRBV7-3 and J usage is TRBJ2-5; 9 bases match TRBD1. V was pared by 3 bases and J by 4 bases, with 9 bases of the junction left unmatched. This CDR3 has 16 residues. CDR1 SGHTA and CDR2 FQGTGA come from the germline V gene. Here the CDR3 reads CASSLGQGEVGETQYF. The CDR3 DNA is TGTGCCAGCAGCTTGGGACAGGGTGAGGTAGGAGAGACCCAGTACTTC.

This clone was recorded many times. V and J are TRBV5-1 and TRBJ2-3; D gene uncertain. Germline CDR1 is SGHRS and CDR2 is YFSETQ. Between the trimmed V and J ends, which lost 0 bases and 3 bases, there was a span of 8 bases. This CDR3 region has 14 residues. The CDR3 region is CASSLDPFTDTQYF. CDR3 DNA: TGCGCCAGCAGCTTGGATCCCTTTACAGATACGCAGTATTTT.

This clone has a count of ten or more. The chain uses TRBV7-9 and TRBJ2-7; tentatively, D is TRBD1 (6 bases). V was pared by 2 bases and J by 7 bases, with 15 bases between. Germline values: CDR1 SEHNR, CDR2 FQNEAQ (reference sequence). CDR3 length equals 14 residues. As DNA, the CDR3 is TGTGCCAGCAGCTTAAATTGGGGCCAGGGGGAGCAGTACTTC. Encoded protein: CASSLNWGQGEQYF. Supplemented by reference TRBV7-9 and TRBJ2-7, the full variable domain reads DTGVSQNPRHKITKRGQNVTFRCDPISEHNRLYWYRQTLGQGPEFLTYFQNEAQLEKSRLLSDRFSAERPKGSFSTLEIQRTEQGDSAMYLCASSLNWGQGEQYFGPGTRLTVT.

This clone was detected many times. A read error may be the cause here, since a much bigger clone is one base away. CDR3: CASSAPTGTEQLF. The CDR3 DNA reads as TGTGCCAGTAGTGCCCCGACAGGTACTGAGCAGCTCTTC. The chain has TRBV19 and TRBJ2-1; perhaps TRBD1 as D (6 bases). The V gene's germline CDR1 is LNHDA and CDR2 SQIVND (reference sequence). This CDR3 contains 13 residues.

This clone was counted at least ten times. In this CDR3 the conserved last residue, phenylalanine or tryptophan, is missing, so a read error is likely. It is unclear where the CDR3 begins or ends on the DNA, so no DNA is shown, and the CDR3 is as TCRdb lists it. This chain uses TRBV7-9 with TRBJ1-5. The CDR3 sequence runs 10 residues, both termini included. Germline lookup yields CDR1 SEHNR and CDR2 FQNEAQ (reference sequence). This CDR3 reads CASSLRPGTP.

The sample holds many counts of this clone. This rearrangement joins TRBV5-4 to TRBJ2-5; D assignment may be TRBD1 or TRBD2 (6 bases each). The CDR3 loop spans 15 amino acids. Germline lookup yields CDR1 SGHNT and CDR2 YYREEE (reference sequence). The V end lost 3 bases, the J end lost 1 base, and 13 bases lay between the germline ends. The chain's CDR3 is CASSSKGGGQETQYF. The CDR3, as DNA: TGTGCCAGCAGCTCGAAGGGGGGAGGCCAAGAGACCCAGTACTTC.

This clone was observed a handful of times. V usage is TRBV6-4 and J usage is TRBJ2-1, with D possibly TRBD2 on 5 matching bases. Trimming took off 6 bases at V and 6 bases at J, with 18 bases between the two ends. This CDR3 contains 15 residues. Germline CDR1 is MRHNA and CDR2 is SNTAGT. The CDR3 loop reads CASSPSSCSTNEQFF. The CDR3 DNA reads as TGTGCCAGCAGCCCCTCTAGCTGTAGCACCAATGAGCAGTTCTTC.

This clone was seen more than once but under ten times. A much bigger clone sits one base away, suggesting this may be a read error. This chain links TRBV7-2 with TRBJ2-3; D perhaps matches TRBD1 (5 bases). The V gene's germline CDR1 is SGHTA and CDR2 FQGNSA. CDR3 size: 13 residues. CDR3 region: CAGSLEPGYTQYF. CDR3 sequence (DNA): TGTGCCGGCAGCTTAGAGCCAGGGTATACGCAGTATTTT.